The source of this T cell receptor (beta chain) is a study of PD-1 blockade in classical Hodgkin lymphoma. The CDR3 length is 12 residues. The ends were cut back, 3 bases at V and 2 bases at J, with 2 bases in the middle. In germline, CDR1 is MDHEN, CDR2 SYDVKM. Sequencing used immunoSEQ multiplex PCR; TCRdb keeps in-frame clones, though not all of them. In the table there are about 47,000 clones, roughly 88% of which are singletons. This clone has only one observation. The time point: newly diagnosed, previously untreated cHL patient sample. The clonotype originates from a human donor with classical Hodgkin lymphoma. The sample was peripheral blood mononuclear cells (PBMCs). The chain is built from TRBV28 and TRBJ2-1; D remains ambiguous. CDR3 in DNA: TGTGCCAGCAGTTTGACCTACAATGAGCAGTTCTTC. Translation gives CASSLTYNEQFF.